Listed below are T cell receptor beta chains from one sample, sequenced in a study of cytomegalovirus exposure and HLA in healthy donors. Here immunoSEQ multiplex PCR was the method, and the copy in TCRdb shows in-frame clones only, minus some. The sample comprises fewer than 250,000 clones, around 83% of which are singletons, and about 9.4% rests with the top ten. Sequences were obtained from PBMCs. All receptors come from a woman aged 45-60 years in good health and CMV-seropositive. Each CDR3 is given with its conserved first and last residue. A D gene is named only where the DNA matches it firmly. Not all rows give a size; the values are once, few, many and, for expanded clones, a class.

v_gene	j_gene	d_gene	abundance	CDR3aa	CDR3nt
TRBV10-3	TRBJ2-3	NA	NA	CAITGGVTDTQYF	TGTGCCATCACCGGCGGGGTCACAGATACGCAGTATTTT
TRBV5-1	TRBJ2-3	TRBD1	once	CASSLVTGGSDTQYF	TGCGCCAGCAGCTTGGTAACAGGGGGTTCAGATACGCAGTATTTT
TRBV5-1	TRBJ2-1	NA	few	CASSPAGLVGVDEQFF	TGCGCCAGCAGCCCGGCCGGGTTGGTTGGAGTCGATGAGCAGTTCTTC
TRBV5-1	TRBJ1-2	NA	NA	CASSLAPGIYGYTF	TGCGCCAGCAGCTTGGCCCCGGGTATCTATGGCTACACCTTC
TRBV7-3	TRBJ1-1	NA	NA	CASSFQDIRNTEAFF	TGTGCCAGCAGCTTCCAGGACATCCGGAACACTGAAGCTTTCTTT
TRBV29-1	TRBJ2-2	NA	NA	CSVAGTPRGGTGELFF	TGCAGCGTCGCCGGGACACCCCGAGGCGGCACCGGGGAGCTGTTTTTT
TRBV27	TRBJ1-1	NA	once	CASSRSTGHEAFF	TGTGCCAGCAGTCGATCGACAGGACATGAAGCTTTCTTT
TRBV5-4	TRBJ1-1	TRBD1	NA	CASSSGQGAVGTEAFF	TGTGCCAGCAGCTCAGGACAGGGGGCCGTGGGTACTGAAGCTTTCTTT
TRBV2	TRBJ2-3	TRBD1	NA	CARTAPPTGGGIDTQYF	TGTGCCAGAACAGCCCCCCCCACAGGGGGCGGTATCGATACGCAGTATTTT
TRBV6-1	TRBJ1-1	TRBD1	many	CASSDMTGRTEAFF	TGTGCCAGCAGTGATATGACAGGGCGAACTGAAGCTTTCTTT
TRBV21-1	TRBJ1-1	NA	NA	CASSKLYRDSGEAFF	TGTGCCAGCAGCAAGCTATATCGGGACAGCGGTGAAGCTTTCTTT
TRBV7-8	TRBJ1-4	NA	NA	CASSLRDATNEKLFF	TGTGCCAGCAGCTTACGCGATGCAACTAATGAAAAACTGTTTTTT
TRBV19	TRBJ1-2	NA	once	CASSSDTRGNYGYTF	TGTGCCAGTAGTTCCGATACTCGGGGTAACTATGGCTACACCTTC
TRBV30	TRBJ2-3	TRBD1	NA	CAWDRGTDTQYF	TGTGCCTGGGACAGGGGTACAGATACGCAGTATTTT
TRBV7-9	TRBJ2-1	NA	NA	CASSLVGGNEQFF	TGTGCCAGCAGCTTAGTAGGGGGAAATGAGCAGTTCTTC
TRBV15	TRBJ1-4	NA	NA	CATSRDRGSGGEKLFF	TGTGCCACCAGCAGAGATAGAGGGTCAGGCGGTGAAAAACTGTTTTTT
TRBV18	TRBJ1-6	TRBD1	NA	CASSYRDRESPLHF	TGTGCCAGCTCATACCGGGACAGGGAATCACCCCTCCACTTT
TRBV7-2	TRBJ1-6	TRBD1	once	CASSLQGARNSPLHF	TGTGCCAGCAGCTTACAGGGGGCGCGGAATTCACCCCTCCACTTT
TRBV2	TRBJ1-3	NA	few	CASSDRLGNTIYF	TGTGCCAGCAGTGACAGGCTTGGAAACACCATATATTTT
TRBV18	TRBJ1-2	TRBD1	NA	CASSPRTGDGYTF	TGTGCCAGCTCACCCCGTACAGGGGATGGCTACACCTTC
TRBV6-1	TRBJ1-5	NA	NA	CASSDVTVYQPQHF	TGTGCCAGCAGTGACGTGACAGTTTATCAGCCCCAGCATTTT
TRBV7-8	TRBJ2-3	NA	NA	CASSLGRAYTDTQYF	TGTGCCAGCAGCTTAGGGCGGGCCTACACAGATACGCAGTATTTT
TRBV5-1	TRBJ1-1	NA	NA	CASRNGQSQVEAFF	TGCGCCAGCAGAAACGGACAAAGCCAGGTGGAAGCCTTCTTT
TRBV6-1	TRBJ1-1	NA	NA	CASRYRGRYSTEAFF	TGTGCCAGCAGGTATCGGGGAAGATACTCGACTGAAGCTTTCTTT
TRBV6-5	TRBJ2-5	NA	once	CASGARETQYF	TGTGCCAGCGGAGCGAGGGAGACCCAGTACTTC
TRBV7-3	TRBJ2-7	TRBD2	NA	CARKHGKRGGPKEQYF	TGTGCCAGAAAGCACGGTAAGCGGGGGGGCCCAAAAGAGCAGTACTTC
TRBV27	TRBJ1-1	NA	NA	CASSVSGRGIRTEAFF	TGTGCCAGCAGTGTATCAGGTCGGGGGATCAGGACTGAAGCTTTCTTT
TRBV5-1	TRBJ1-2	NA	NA	CASSLGELSGYTF	TGCGCCAGCAGCTTGGGGGAGTTATCTGGCTACACCTTC
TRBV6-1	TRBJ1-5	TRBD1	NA	CASSEGAGGYNQPQHF	TGTGCCAGCAGTGAAGGGGCAGGGGGATACAATCAGCCCCAGCATTTT
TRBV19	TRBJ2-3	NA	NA	CASSMSQGMNADTQYF	TGTGCCAGTAGTATGAGCCAGGGAATGAACGCAGATACGCAGTATTTT
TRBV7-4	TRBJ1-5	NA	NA	CASSSPPGQSNQPQHF	TGTGCCAGCAGCTCACCCCCAGGGCAGAGCAATCAGCCCCAGCATTTT
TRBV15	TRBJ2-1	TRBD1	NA	CATSRAQGAYNEQFF	TGTGCCACCAGCAGAGCACAGGGGGCCTACAATGAGCAGTTCTTC
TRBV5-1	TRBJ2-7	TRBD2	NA	CASSLEVGGTSYEQYF	TGCGCCAGCAGCCTGGAGGTCGGGGGGACCTCCTACGAGCAGTACTTC
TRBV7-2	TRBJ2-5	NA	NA	CASSSTRDQETQYF	TGTGCCAGCAGCTCAACCCGGGACCAAGAGACCCAGTACTTC
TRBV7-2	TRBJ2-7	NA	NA	CASSLDYNSYEQYF	TGTGCCAGCAGCTTGGACTATAACTCCTACGAGCAGTACTTC
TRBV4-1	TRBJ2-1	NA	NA	CASSLSSEDEQFF	TGCGCCAGCAGCCTCTCTTCGGAGGATGAGCAGTTCTTC
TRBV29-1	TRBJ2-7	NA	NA	CSAWTTVSYEQYF	TGCAGCGCTTGGACTACCGTCTCCTACGAGCAGTACTTC
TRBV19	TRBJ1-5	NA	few	CASSITVTPHQPQHF	TGTGCCAGTAGTATCACAGTAACACCTCATCAGCCCCAGCATTTT
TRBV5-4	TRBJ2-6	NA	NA	CASSQDEGGSGANVLTF	TGTGCCAGCAGCCAAGACGAAGGGGGCTCTGGGGCCAACGTCCTGACTTTC
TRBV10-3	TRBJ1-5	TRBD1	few	CAISEFDRDNQPQHF	TGTGCCATCAGTGAATTCGACAGGGACAATCAGCCCCAGCATTTT
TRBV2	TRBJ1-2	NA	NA	CASSDGSGYGYTF	TGTGCCAGCAGTGACGGCAGCGGATATGGCTACACCTTC
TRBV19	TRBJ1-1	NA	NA	CASSPALTANTEAFF	TGTGCCAGTAGTCCTGCCCTGACAGCGAACACTGAAGCTTTCTTT
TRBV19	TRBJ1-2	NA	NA	CASSISGSDYGYTF	TGTGCCAGTAGTATCAGCGGTTCGGACTATGGCTACACCTTC
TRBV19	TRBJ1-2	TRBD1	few	CASLGRDRFNYGYTF	TGTGCCAGTTTGGGTCGGGACAGATTTAACTATGGCTACACCTTC
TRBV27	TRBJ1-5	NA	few	CASRTGDIWEPQHF	TGTGCCAGCAGAACCGGGGACATCTGGGAGCCCCAGCATTTT
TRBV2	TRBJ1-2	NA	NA	CASTLTETNYGYTF	TGTGCCAGCACTCTGACAGAAACTAACTATGGCTACACCTTC
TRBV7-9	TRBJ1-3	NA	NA	CASRFTGGRSLSGNTIYF	TGTGCCAGCAGATTTACGGGTGGCAGAAGTCTCTCTGGAAACACCATATATTTT
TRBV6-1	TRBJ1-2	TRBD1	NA	CASRWTGQGGYTF	TGTGCCAGCCGATGGACAGGGCAAGGAGGCTACACCTTC
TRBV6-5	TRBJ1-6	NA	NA	CASSYKSVGRRSPLHF	TGTGCCAGCAGTTATAAGTCGGTCGGGAGACGGTCACCCCTCCACTTT
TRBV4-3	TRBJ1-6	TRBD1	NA	CASSRDRGNSPLHF	TGCGCCAGCAGCCGCGACAGGGGGAATTCACCCCTCCACTTT
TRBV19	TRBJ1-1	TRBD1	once	CASSIGDSLNTEAFF	TGTGCCAGTAGTATAGGGGACAGCTTGAACACTGAAGCTTTCTTT
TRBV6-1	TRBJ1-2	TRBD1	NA	CASSGPPDRGLGGYTF	TGTGCCAGCAGTGGACCACCCGACAGGGGGCTGGGCGGCTACACCTTC
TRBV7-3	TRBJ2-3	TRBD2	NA	CASSPERGAGIDTQYF	TGTGCCAGCAGCCCGGAGCGGGGGGCGGGGATAGATACGCAGTATTTT
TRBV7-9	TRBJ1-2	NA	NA	CASSSVAGYTF	TGTGCCAGCAGCTCAGTGGCTGGCTACACCTTC
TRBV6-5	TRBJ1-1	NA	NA	CASSLHQGYEAFF	TGTGCCAGCAGCCTGCATCAGGGGTATGAAGCTTTCTTT
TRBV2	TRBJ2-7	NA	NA	CASSESSGTYEQYF	TGTGCCAGCAGTGAGAGTAGCGGAACCTACGAGCAGTACTTC
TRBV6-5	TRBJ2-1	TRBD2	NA	CASSLTSGGFNEQFF	TGTGCCAGCAGTTTGACTAGCGGGGGGTTTAATGAGCAGTTCTTC
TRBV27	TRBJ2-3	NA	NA	CASSTTGSTDTQYF	TGTGCCAGCAGTACGACAGGCAGCACAGATACGCAGTATTTT
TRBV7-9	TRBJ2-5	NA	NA	CASSLLSETQYF	TGTGCCAGCAGCTTATTGTCGGAGACCCAGTACTTC
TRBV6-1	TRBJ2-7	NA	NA	CASRPGYRPYEQYF	TGTGCCAGCAGACCAGGGTATAGGCCCTACGAGCAGTACTTC